The clone carrying this TCR beta chain was picked up a small number of times. The data derive from a study of blood T cells in healthy people across ages. CDR1 is SGHRS and CDR2 is YFSETQ in the germline V gene. V was clipped by 4 bases and J by 5 bases, with 13 bases between them. CDR3 length equals 15 residues. The second PCR ran roughly 6 to 11 cycles with a sample-barcoded 5' primer and J-beta primers. In TCRdb, the 5' RACE reads were re-called with MiXCR into one record per CDR3 protein. The sample records approximately 690,000 distinct CDR3 sequences, 40% to 45% being singletons. V gene TRBV5-1 combines with J gene TRBJ1-6; D ambiguous. Sequences were obtained from blood. The clonotype originates from an older man in good health. The CDR3: CASSLSTPNNSPLHF. In nucleotides, the CDR3 is TGCGCCAGCAGCCTTTCGACACCGAATAATTCACCCCTCCACTTT.